Detailed here is one TCR beta chain. Its specificity is unknown. The data were taken from a study of human thymus T cells. Study results and caveats: Gene usage (both V and J) appeared biased in thymic and blood repertoires. Reports from related research described highly overlapping thymic repertoires among unrelated individuals.

Thymus tissue for the work was resected from patients undergoing corrective heart surgery. The table came from immunoSEQ multiplex PCR; TCRdb's copy has only in-frame clones and leaves some out. There are roughly 120,000 clones in the sample; about 95% occur only once, and around 0.025% lies in the top ten. From germline, CDR1 is SGHDT and CDR2 YYEEEE. The CDR3 runs 16 residues. The V gene end was trimmed by 4 bases and the J gene end by 8 bases; junction bases not matched to a gene: 18. The chain combines TRBV5-6 with TRBJ2-7; TRBD1 agrees at 7 bases. The sequenced sample consisted of thymus tissue. The receptor was isolated from a boy under three years old with a congenital heart defect but otherwise immunologically healthy. DNA for the CDR3: TGTGCCAGCAGCACCGACAGGGCCCGGCGAGTTACGAAGCAGTACTTC. Its protein is CASSTDRARRVTKQYF.